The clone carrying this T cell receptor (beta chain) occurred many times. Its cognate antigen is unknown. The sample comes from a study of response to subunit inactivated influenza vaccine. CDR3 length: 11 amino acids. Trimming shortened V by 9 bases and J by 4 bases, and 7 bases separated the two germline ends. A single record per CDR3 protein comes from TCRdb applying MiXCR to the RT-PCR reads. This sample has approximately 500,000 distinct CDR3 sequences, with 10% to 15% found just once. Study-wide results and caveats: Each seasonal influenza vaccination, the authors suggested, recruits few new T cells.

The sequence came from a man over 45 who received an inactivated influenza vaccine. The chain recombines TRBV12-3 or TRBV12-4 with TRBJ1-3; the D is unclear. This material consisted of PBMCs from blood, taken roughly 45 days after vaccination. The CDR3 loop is CASSTGNTIYF. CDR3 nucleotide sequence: TGTGCCAGTTCGACAGGAAACACCATATATTTT.